This T cell receptor beta chain was documented in a study of T cell responses to AZD1222 COVID-19 vaccine. Generated by immunoSEQ multiplex PCR, the TCRdb table keeps only in-frame clones and is missing some. Of 130,000 to 150,000 clones in the sample, 85% to 90% are singletons; the top ten hold about 1.5%. Germline V lookup: CDR1 KGHSY, CDR2 FQNENV. CDR3 length: 16 residues. The germline V and J ends were trimmed by 4 bases and 0 bases, with 13 bases remaining between them. V usage is TRBV16 and J usage is TRBJ1-3; D might be TRBD1 (6 bases). The receptor comes from an adult in good health. The sample was peripheral blood, taken on day 0 of AZD1222 vaccination. For the CDR3, the DNA is TGTGCCAGCAGCCTGGACAGACCTTCCTCTGGAAACACCATATATTTT. Residues: CASSLDRPSSGNTIYF.